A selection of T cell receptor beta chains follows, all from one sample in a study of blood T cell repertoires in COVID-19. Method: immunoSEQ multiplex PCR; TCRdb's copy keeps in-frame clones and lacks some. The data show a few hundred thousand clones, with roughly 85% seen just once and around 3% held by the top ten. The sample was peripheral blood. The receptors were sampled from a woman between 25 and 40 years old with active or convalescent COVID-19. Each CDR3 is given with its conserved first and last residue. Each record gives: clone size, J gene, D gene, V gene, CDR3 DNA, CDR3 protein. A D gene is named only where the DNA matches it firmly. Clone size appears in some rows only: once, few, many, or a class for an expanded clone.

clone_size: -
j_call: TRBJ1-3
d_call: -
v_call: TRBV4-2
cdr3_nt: TGTGCCACGGAAGGGGGCTCTGGAAACACCATATATTTT
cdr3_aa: CATEGGSGNTIYF

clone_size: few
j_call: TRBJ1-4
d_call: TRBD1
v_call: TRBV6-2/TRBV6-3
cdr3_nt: TGTGCCAGCAGTACCGCCCGGGCAGGGGGCTTTGAAAAACTGTTTTTT
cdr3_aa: CASSTARAGGFEKLFF

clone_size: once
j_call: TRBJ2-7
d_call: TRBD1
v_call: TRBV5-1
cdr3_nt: TGCGCCAGCGGCGGACAGGGGGCGACCATCTACGAGCAGTACTTC
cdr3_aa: CASGGQGATIYEQYF

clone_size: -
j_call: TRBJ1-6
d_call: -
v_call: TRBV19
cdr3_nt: TGTGCCAGTAGTGTGGGAGACCCGTGGTCACCCCTCCACTTT
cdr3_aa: CASSVGDPWSPLHF

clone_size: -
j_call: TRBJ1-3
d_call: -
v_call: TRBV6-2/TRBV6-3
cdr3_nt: TGTGCCAGCAGTTACTCGAGTCGCTCTGGAAACACCATATATTTT
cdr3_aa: CASSYSSRSGNTIYF

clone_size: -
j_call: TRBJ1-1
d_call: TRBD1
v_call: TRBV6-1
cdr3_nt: TGTGCCAGCAGTGAAGGCAGGGGGCGGACGAACACTGAAGCTTTCTTT
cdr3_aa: CASSEGRGRTNTEAFF

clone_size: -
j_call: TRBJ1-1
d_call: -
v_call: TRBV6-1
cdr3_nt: TGTGCCAGCAGTGAAGCGCGGGGAGGTGAAGCTTTCTTT
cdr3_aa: CASSEARGGEAFF

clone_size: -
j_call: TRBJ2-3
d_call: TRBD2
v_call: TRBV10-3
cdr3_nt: TGTGCCATCAGTGAGTCGAGAGCGGGGGGTGGAGATACGCAGTATTTT
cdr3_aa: CAISESRAGGGDTQYF

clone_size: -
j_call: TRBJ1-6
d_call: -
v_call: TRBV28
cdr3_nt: TGTGCCAGCAGTTTAGTGGACGTCGCGGGTTCACCCCTCCACTTT
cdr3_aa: CASSLVDVAGSPLHF

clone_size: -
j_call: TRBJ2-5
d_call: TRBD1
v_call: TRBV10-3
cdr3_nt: TGTGCCATCAGTAGGGACAGGCCAGAGACCCAGTACTTC
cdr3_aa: CAISRDRPETQYF

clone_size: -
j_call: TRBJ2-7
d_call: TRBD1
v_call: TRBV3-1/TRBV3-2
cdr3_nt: TGTGCCAGCAGCCTAAAGAACTCGGGACAGAACGACGAGCAGTACTTC
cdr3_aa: CASSLKNSGQNDEQYF

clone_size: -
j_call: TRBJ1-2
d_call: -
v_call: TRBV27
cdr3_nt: TGTGCCAGCAGTTTAAGGGAGGGGGGCAATGGCTACACCTTC
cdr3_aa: CASSLREGGNGYTF

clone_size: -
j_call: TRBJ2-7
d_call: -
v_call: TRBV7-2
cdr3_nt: TGTGCCAGCAGCACATGGGCCTGGGTCGAGCAGTACTTC
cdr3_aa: CASSTWAWVEQYF

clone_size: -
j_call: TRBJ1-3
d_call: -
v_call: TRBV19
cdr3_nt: TGTGCCAGTAAGCGGTCAGGGGATGGAGGAAACACCATATATTTT
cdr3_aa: CASKRSGDGGNTIYF

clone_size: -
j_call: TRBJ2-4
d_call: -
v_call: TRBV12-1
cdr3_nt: TGTGCCAGCAGCCGATTACAGGGTTGTGCCAAAAACATTCAGTACTTC
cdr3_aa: CASSRLQGCAKNIQYF

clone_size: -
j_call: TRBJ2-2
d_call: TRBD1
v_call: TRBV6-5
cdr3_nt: TGTGCCAGCAGCTGGACAGGGATGAACACCGGGGAGCTGTTTTTT
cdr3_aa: CASSWTGMNTGELFF

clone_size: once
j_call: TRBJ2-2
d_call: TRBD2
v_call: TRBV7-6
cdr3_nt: TGTGCCAGCGGGGGACTAGCGGGGACGTACACCGGGGAGCTGTTTTTT
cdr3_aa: CASGGLAGTYTGELFF

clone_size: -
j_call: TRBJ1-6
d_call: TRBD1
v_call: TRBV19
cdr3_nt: TGTGCCAGTAGTGGTGCTCCGGGACAGGGCTATTTCTCCTATAATTCACCCCTCCACTTT
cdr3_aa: CASSGAPGQGYFSYNSPLHF

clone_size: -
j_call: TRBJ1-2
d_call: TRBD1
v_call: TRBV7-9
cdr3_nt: TGTGCCAGCAGCTTATCAACCCACAGGGGTGATGGCTACACCTTC
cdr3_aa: CASSLSTHRGDGYTF

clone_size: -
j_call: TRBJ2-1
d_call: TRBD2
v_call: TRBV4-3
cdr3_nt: TGCGCCAGCAGCGAAGAAAGTAGGACTAGCGGGGTCCTTCGAGTCGATAATGAGCAGTTCTTC
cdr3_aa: CASSEESRTSGVLRVDNEQFF

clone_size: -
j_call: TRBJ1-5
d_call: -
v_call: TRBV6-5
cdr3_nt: TGTGCCAGCAGTTACTTTTCGGAGTACAATCAGCCCCAGCATTTT
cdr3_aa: CASSYFSEYNQPQHF

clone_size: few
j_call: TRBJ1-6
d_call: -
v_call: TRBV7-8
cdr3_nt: TGTGCCAGCAGCAGGGCGGGGGAATCACCCCTCCACTTT
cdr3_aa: CASSRAGESPLHF

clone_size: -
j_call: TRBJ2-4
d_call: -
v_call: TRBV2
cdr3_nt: TGTGCCAGCAGTGAAGGAGGGTGGGCTTTGGCCAAAAACATTCAGTACTTC
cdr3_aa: CASSEGGWALAKNIQYF

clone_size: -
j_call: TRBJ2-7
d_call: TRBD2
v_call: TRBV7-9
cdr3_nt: TGTGCCAGCAGCGGTGCGGGGGGGCTAAGCTCCTACGAGCAGTACTTC
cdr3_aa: CASSGAGGLSSYEQYF

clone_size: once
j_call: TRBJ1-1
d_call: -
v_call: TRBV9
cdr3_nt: TGTGCCAGCAGCGTAGGAGGCGGGATGAACACTGAAGCTTTCTTT
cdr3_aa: CASSVGGGMNTEAFF

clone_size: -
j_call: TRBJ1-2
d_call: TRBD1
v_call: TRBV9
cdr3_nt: TGTGCCAGCAGCCCCAGTCCCGGGACAGAGTATGGCTACACCTTC
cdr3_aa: CASSPSPGTEYGYTF